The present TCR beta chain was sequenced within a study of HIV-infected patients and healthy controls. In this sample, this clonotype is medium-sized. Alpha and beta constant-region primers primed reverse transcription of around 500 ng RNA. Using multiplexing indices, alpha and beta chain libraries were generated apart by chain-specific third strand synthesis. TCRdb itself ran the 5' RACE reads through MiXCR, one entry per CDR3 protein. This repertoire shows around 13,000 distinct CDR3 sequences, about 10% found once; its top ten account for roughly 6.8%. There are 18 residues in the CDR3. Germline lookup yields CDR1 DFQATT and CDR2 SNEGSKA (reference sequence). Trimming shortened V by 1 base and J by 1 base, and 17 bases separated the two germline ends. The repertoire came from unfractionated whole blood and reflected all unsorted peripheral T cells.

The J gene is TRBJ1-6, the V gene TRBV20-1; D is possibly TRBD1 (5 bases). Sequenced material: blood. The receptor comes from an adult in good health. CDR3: CSARGPGLGRSYNSPLHF. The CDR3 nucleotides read TGCAGTGCTAGAGGCCCGGGACTCGGGAGGTCCTATAATTCACCCCTCCACTTT.